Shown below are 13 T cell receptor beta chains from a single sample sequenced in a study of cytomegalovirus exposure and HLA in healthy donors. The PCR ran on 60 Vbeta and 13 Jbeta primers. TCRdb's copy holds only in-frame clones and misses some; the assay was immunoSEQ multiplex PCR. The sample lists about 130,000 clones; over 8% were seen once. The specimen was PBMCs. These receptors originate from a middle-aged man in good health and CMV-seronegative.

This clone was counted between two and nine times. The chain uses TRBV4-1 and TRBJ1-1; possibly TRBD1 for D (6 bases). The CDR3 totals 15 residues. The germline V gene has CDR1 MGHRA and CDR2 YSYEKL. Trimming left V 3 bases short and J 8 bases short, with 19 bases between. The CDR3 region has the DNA TGCGCCAGCAGCCATCAAATCGGGGGGGCTAAGGAAGCTTTCTTT. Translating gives CASSHQIGGAKEAFF.

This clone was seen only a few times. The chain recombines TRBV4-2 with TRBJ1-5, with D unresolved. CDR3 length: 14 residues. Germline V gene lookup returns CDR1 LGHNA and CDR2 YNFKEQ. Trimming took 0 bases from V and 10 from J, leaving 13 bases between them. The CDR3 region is CASSQDMVQRPQHF. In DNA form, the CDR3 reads TGTGCCAGCAGCCAAGATATGGTTCAGCGACCCCAGCATTTT.

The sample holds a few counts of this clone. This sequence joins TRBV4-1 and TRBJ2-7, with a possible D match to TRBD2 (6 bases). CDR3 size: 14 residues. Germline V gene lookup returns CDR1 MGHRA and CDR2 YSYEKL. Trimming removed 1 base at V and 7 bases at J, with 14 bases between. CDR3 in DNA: TGCGCCAGCAGCCAAGGGGAGGCCCCCGGGGAGCAGTACTTC. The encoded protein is CASSQGEAPGEQYF.

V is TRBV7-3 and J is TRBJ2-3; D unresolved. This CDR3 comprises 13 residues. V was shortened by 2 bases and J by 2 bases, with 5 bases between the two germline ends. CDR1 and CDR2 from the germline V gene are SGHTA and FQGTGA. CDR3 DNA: TGTGCCAGCAGCTTAGACACCACAGATACGCAGTATTTT. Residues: CASSLDTTDTQYF.

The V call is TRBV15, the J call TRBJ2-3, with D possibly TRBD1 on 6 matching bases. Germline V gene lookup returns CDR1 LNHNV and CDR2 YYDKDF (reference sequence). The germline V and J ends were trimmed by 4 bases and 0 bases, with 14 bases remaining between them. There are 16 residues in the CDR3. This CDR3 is CATSTRLGASTDTQYF. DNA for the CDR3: TGTGCCACCAGCACACGCCTGGGGGCCAGCACAGATACGCAGTATTTT.

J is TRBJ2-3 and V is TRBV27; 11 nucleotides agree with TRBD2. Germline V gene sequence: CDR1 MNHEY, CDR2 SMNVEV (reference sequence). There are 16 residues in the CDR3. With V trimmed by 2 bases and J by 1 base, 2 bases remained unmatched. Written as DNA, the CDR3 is TGTGCCAGCAGTTTACTGACTAGCGGGGGCACAGATACGCAGTATTTT. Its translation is CASSLLTSGGTDTQYF.

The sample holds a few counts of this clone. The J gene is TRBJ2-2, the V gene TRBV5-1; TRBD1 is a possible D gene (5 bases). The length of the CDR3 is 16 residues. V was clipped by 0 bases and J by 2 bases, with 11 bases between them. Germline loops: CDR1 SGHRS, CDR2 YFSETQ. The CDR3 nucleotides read TGCGCCAGCAGCTTGGAAGGGGCCGCAAACACCGGGGAGCTGTTTTTT. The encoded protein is CASSLEGAANTGELFF.

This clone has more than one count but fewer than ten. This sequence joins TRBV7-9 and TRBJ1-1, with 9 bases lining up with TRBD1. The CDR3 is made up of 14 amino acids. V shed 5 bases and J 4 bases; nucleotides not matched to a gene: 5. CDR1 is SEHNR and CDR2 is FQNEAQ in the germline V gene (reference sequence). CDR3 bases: TGTGCCAGCAGCAGGGGACAGGGAGGCACTGAAGCTTTCTTT. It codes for CASSRGQGGTEAFF.

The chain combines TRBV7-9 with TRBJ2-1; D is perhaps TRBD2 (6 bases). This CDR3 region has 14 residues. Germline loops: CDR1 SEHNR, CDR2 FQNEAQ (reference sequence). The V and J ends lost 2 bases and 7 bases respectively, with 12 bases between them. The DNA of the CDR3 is TGTGCCAGCAGCTTATCGGTCGGGGGTAATGAGCAGTTCTTC. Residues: CASSLSVGGNEQFF.

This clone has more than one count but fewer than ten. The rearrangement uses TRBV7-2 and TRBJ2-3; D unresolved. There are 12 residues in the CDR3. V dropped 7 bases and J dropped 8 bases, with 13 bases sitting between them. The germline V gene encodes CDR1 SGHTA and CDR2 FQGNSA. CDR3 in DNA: TGTGCCAGCACCGGAGTCATGAGTACGCAGTATTTT. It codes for CASTGVMSTQYF.

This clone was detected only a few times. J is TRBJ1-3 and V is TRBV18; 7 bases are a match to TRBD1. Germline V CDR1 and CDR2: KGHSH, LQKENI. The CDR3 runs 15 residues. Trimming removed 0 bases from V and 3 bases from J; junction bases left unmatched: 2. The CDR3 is CASSPPTGDGNTIYF. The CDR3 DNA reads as TGTGCCAGCTCACCACCTACAGGGGATGGAAACACCATATATTTT.

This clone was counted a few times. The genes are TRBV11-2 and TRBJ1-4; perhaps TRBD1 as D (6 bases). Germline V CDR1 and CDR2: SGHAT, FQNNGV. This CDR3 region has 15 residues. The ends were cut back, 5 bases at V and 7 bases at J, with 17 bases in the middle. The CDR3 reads CASSTRGGQGEKLFF. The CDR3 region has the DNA TGTGCCAGCAGCACCCGGGGGGGGCAGGGTGAAAAACTGTTTTTT.

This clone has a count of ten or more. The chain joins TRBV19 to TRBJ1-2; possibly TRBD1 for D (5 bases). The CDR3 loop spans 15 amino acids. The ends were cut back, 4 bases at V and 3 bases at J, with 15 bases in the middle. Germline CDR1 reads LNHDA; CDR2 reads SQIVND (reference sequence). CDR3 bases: TGTGCCAGTAGTACCCAAGGCAGGGAGGACTATGGCTACACCTTC. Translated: CASSTQGREDYGYTF.